The present TCR beta chain was sequenced within a study of T cell responses to AZD1222 COVID-19 vaccine. Generated by immunoSEQ multiplex PCR, the TCRdb table keeps only in-frame clones and is missing some. The data contain about 140,000 clones, less than 95% of them singletons. The V end was cut by 5 bases, the J end by 0 bases, with 17 bases between. Germline V lookup: CDR1 MNHNY, CDR2 SVGAGI (reference sequence). This CDR3 has 16 amino acids. This sequence was found in an adult who received the AZD1222 COVID-19 vaccine. The source material was peripheral blood, sampled 28 days after the second AZD1222 dose. The chain recombines TRBV6-6 with TRBJ2-7; TRBD1 is a possible D gene (6 bases). In nucleotides, the CDR3 is TGTGCCAGCAGTCAACTTTGGGGGCGACTCTCCTACGAGCAGTACTTC. Translated: CASSQLWGRLSYEQYF.